Reported below is one T cell receptor beta chain. Its antigen remains unidentified. This sample is drawn from a study of T-cell reconstitution after alpha-beta-depleted transplantation in children. Study findings and constraints: Reportedly, roughly two months post-transplant, alpha-beta T cells arose from several hundred expanded graft clones. The main origin of T-cell counts and diversity one year after transplant was newly produced T cells. The high TCRbeta diversity at day 60 in some patients came from surviving recipient T cells and thymic progenitors.

Preparation of the TCRbeta library used unique molecular identifiers. TCRdb recomputed calls from the PCR reads with MiXCR, one row per CDR3 protein. In the table there are about 580,000 distinct CDR3 sequences, 20% to 25% of which are singletons. Looked up from germline, CDR1 is SEHNR and CDR2 is FQNEAQ (reference sequence). The CDR3 spans 15 residues. After removal of 2 bases from V and 7 bases from J, the junction contained 5 bases not matched to a gene. The genes are TRBV7-9 and TRBJ2-1, with 10 bases that match TRBD1. Here the sequenced sample was PBMCs, mostly from graft donor cells, taken 360 days after TCRalphabeta/CD19-depleted stem cell transplant. The sequence was obtained from a boy under two years old who had a stem cell transplant for acute myeloid leukemia, so the T cells may come from the graft donor. CDR3: CASSLLGTGVNEQFF. The CDR3 bases are TGTGCCAGCAGCTTACTTGGGACAGGGGTGAATGAGCAGTTCTTC.